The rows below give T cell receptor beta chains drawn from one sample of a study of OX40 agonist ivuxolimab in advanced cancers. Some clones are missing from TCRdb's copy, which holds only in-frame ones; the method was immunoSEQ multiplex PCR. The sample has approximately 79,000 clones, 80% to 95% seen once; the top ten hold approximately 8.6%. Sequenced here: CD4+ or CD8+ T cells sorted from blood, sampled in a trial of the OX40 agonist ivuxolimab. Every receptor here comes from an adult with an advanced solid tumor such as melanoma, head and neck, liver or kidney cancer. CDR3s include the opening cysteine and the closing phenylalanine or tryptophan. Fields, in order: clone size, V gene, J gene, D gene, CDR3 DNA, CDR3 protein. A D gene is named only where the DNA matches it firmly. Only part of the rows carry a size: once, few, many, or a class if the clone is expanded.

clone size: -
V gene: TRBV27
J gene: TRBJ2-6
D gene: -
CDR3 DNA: TGTGCCAGCAGTTTAATAGGTTTTTCTGGGGCCAACGTCCTGACTTTC
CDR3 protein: CASSLIGFSGANVLTF

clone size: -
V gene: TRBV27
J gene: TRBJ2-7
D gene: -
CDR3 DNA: TGTGCCAGCAGTTTGTTGGGGGGGGGCGGGGGCGAGCAGTACTTC
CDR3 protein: CASSLLGGGGGEQYF

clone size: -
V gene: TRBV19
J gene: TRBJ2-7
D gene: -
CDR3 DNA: TGTGCCAGTAGTATTAACCCCCCGGGCTCCTACGAGCAGTACTTC
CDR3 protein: CASSINPPGSYEQYF

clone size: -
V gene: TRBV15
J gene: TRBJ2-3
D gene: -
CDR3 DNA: TGTGCCACCAGCAGAGATCGAGTTGATACGCAGTATTTT
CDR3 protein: CATSRDRVDTQYF

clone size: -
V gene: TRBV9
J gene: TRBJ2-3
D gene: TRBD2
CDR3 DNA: TGTGCCAGCAGCGTTGGCGGGGGGGGTACAGATACGCAGTATTTT
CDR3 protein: CASSVGGGGTDTQYF

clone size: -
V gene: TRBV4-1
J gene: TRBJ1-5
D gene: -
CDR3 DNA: TGCGCCAGCAGCCTCGCATCAGGAGGTTCCAATCAGCCCCAGCATTTT
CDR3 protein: CASSLASGGSNQPQHF

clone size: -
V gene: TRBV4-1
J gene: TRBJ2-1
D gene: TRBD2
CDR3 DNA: TGCGCCAGCAGCCAAGCCTCTAGGGCTAGCGGGGGGTACAATGAGCAGTTCTTC
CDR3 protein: CASSQASRASGGYNEQFF

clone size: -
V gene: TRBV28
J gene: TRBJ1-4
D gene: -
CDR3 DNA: TGTGCCAGCAGTCCCGTTGGCACCGATGAAAAACTGTTTTTT
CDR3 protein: CASSPVGTDEKLFF

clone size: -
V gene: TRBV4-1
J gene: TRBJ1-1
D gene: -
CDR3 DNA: TGCGCCAGCAGCCAAGATAAGGGTAGTGAAACTGAAGCTTTCTTT
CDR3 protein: CASSQDKGSETEAFF

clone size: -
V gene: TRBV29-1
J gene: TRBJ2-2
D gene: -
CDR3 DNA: TGCAGCGTTGTAAGGGGGGTGGGCACCGGGGAGCTGTTTTTT
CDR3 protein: CSVVRGVGTGELFF

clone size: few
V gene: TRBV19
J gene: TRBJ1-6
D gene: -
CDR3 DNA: TGTGCCAGTAGTCTCTTCCTCCGGGACGGTGGGTCACCCCTCCACTTT
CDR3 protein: CASSLFLRDGGSPLHF

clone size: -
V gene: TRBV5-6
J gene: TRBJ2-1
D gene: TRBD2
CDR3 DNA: TGTGCCAGCAGGACAGCGGGGGCTTACAATGAGCAGTTCTTC
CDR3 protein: CASRTAGAYNEQFF

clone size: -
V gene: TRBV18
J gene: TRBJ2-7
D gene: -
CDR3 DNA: TGTGCCAGCTTCTCGGCCAGGGGCTACGAGCAGTACTTC
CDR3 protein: CASFSARGYEQYF

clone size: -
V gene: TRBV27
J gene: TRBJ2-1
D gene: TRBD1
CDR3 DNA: TGTGCCAGCAGTTTGACAGGGGTCAATGAGCAGTTCTTC
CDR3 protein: CASSLTGVNEQFF

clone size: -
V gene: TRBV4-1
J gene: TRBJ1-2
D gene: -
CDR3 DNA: TGCGCCAGCAGCCAAGAGAGGTCCCAGACCCATGGCTACACCTTC
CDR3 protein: CASSQERSQTHGYTF

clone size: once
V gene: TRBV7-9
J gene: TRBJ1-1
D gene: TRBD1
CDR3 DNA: TGTGCCTTCGGGACAGATAACACTGAAGCTTTCTTT
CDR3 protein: CAFGTDNTEAFF

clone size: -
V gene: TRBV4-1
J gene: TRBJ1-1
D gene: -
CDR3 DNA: -
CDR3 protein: CASSHLGFGPGGDGNTEAFF

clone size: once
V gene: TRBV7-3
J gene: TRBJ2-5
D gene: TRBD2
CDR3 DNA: TGTGCCAGCAGCTTATCGGGGGGGCAAGAGACCCAGTACTTC
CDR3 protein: CASSLSGGQETQYF

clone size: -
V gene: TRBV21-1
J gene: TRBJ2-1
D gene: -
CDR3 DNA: TGTGCCAGCAGCAAAGTGAAAGTCACGAGCTCCTACAATGAGCAGTTCTTC
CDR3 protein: CASSKVKVTSSYNEQFF

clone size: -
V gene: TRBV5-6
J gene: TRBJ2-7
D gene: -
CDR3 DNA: TGTGCCAGCAGCTTTGGTAACTACGAGCAGTACTTC
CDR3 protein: CASSFGNYEQYF

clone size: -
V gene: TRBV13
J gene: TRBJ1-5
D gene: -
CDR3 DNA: TGTGCCAGCAGCGAACAGGGACTAGGGAGCAATCAGCCCCAGCATTTT
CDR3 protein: CASSEQGLGSNQPQHF

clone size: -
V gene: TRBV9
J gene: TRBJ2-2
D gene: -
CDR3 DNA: TGTGCCAGCTCGGACGACTCTCAGAACACCGGGGAGCTGTTTTTT
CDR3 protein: CASSDDSQNTGELFF

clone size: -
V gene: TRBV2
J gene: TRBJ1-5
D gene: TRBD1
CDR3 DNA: TGTGCCAGCAGGGTAGACAGGGAATGGCATCAGCCCCAGCATTTT
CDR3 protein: CASRVDREWHQPQHF

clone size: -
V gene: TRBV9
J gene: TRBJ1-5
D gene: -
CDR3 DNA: TGTGCCAGCAGCGCCCAGGGGACGGACCAGCCCCAGCATTTT
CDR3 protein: CASSAQGTDQPQHF

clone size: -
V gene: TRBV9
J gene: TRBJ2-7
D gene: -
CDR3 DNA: TGTGCCAGCAGCGTAGCTGGGGGCTCTTCCCACGAGCAGTACTTC
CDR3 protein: CASSVAGGSSHEQYF

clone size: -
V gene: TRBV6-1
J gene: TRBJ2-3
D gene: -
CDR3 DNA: TGTGCCAGCAGTGAAACTTTAGCAGGGGGACTCCTAGGGGAAACGCAGTATTTT
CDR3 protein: CASSETLAGGLLGETQYF

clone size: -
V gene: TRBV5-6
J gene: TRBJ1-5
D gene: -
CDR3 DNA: TGTGCCAGCAGCTTCAACAGGGCGGTACGGCAGCCCCAGCATTTT
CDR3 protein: CASSFNRAVRQPQHF

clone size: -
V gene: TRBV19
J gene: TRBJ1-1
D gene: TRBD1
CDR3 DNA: TGTGCCAGTAGCCGACAGGGAATGAACACTGAAGCTTTCTTT
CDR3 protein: CASSRQGMNTEAFF

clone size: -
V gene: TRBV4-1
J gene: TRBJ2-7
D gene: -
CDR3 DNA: TGCGCCAGCAGCCAATGGACGGGGGCTTCCTACGAGCAGTACTTC
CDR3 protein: CASSQWTGASYEQYF

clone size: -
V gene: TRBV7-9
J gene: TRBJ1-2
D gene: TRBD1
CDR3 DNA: TGTGCCAGCAGCCTCGGGACAGGGGTGACTAACTATGGCTACACCTTC
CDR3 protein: CASSLGTGVTNYGYTF

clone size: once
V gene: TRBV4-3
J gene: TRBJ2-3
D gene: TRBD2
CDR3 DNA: TGCGCCAGCAGATTCGGAGCGGGGGGCTTGACAGATACGCAGTATTTT
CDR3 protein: CASRFGAGGLTDTQYF

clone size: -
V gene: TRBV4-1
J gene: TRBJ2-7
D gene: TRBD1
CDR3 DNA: TGCGCCAGCAGCCAAGATGGGACAGGGTCCTACGAGCAGTACTTC
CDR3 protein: CASSQDGTGSYEQYF

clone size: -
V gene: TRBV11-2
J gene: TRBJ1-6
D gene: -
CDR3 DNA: TGTGCCAGCAGCTTATATGGTAATTCACCCCTCCACTTT
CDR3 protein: CASSLYGNSPLHF

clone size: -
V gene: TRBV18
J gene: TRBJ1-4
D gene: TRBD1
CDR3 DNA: TGTGCCAGCCGGGACAGCGGCGAAAAACTGTTTTTT
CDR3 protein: CASRDSGEKLFF

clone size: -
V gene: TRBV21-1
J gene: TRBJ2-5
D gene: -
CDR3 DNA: TGTGCCAGCAGCAAACCGGGACAGGGTAGCGAGACCCAGTACTTC
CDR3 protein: CASSKPGQGSETQYF

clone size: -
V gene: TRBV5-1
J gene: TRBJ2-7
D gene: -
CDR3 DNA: TGCGCCAGCAGCTTGGGTGGGGAGACCTACGAGCAGTACTTC
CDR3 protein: CASSLGGETYEQYF

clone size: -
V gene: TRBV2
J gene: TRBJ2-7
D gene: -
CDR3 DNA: TGTGCCAGCAGTGACCCGGGGGTAGCCTACGAGCAGTACTTC
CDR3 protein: CASSDPGVAYEQYF

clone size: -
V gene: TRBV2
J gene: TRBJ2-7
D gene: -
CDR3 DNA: TGTGCCAGCAGTGAGACAGGTTGGGGGCTCGGCTCCTACGAGCAGTACTTC
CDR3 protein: CASSETGWGLGSYEQYF

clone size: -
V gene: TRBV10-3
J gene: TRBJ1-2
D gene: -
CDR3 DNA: TGTGCCATCAGTGAGTCGACCGAGGGCTGGGGCTACACCTTC
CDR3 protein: CAISESTEGWGYTF

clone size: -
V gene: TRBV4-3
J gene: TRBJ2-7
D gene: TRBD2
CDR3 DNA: TGCGCCAGCAGCCAAGGGCGGGGGGGCTACGAGCAGTACTTC
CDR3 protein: CASSQGRGGYEQYF

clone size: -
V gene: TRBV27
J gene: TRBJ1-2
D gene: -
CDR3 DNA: TGTGCCAGCAGTTTATCCCCAGGGCTTAGCTATGGCTACACCTTC
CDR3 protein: CASSLSPGLSYGYTF

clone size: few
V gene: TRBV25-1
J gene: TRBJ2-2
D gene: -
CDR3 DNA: TGTGCCAGCAGTGATCCCAGGGATAACACCGGGGAGCTGTTTTTT
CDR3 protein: CASSDPRDNTGELFF